The sequence of this T cell receptor (beta chain) was determined in a study of post-analysis software for immune sequencing data. Study in general: Progressive-relapsing, secondary progressive and relapsing-remitting multiple sclerosis were among the disease courses included.

Germline CDR1 SQVTM, CDR2 ANQGSEA. The CDR3 spans 11 residues. Trimming left V 6 bases short and J 3 bases short, with 8 bases between. Comments on this clonotype: The antigen is unknown.

Unique molecular identifiers had been added to the TCR beta cDNA libraries. Input of about 0.9 to 10 million T cells yielded 500,000 to 550,000 cDNA molecules. One entry per CDR3 protein results from TCRdb running MiXCR on the PCR reads. Of around 500,000 distinct CDR3 sequences listed, roughly 34% are singletons. Regarding the study as a whole: Pronounced co-clustering by F measure was evident among identically batched samples. Several TRBV segments were more frequent in patients than controls; TRBV5-6, TRBV5-1 and TRBV20-1 belonged to this group. Diversity measured as normalized Chao1 was significantly lower in multiple sclerosis patients than in controls.

This clonotype was obtained from a girl between 2 and 17 years old with multiple sclerosis. The chain joins TRBV29-1 to TRBJ1-1; D uncertain. Sequencing was done on a sample of blood. CDR3 loop: CSVAGDTEAFF. The DNA of the CDR3 is TGCAGCGTGGCCGGGGACACTGAAGCTTTCTTT. Looking up the rest from reference TRBV29-1 and TRBJ1-1 gives the full variable domain: SAVISQKPSRDICQRGTSLTIQCQVDSQVTMMFWYRQQPGQSLTLIATANQGSEATYESGFVIDKFPISRPNLTFSTLTVSNMSPEDSSIYLCSVAGDTEAFFGQGTRLTVV.